Detailed here is one TCR beta chain. Its antigen is still unknown. The record originates from a study of CD8 T cells in ankylosing spondylitis. The V gene lost 5 bases and the J gene lost 4 bases, with 17 bases spanning the gap. CDR1 SQVTM and CDR2 ANQGSEA come from the germline V gene. CDR3 length equals 15 residues. Libraries of TCR beta came from quantitative 5'-RACE with molecular barcodes. In TCRdb, the 5' RACE reads were re-called with MiXCR into one record per CDR3 protein. The table records about 89,000 distinct CDR3 sequences, around 27% of them present only once. Whole-study results and caveats: Disease-associated clones were reportedly significantly overrepresented in matched ankylosing spondylitis synovial fluid. Disease-associated clonotypes exhibited CD8+ identity and were relatively infrequent in peripheral blood.

The V gene is TRBV29-1, the J gene TRBJ2-2; D may be TRBD2 (5 bases). The clonotype was recovered from a male donor with ankylosing spondylitis or in good health (not recorded which). Material: blood, either unsorted or a sorted T cell fraction (not recorded which). The CDR3 DNA reads TGCAGCGTTCAGATGCTGGCGGAGGCCACCGGGGAGCTGTTTTTT. Protein: CSVQMLAEATGELFF.